This T cell receptor beta chain was recovered during a study of T-cell memory formation after mild COVID-19. Study-wide background: TCR clusters largely stayed donor specific.

5'RACE with constant-segment primers built TCRalpha and TCRbeta cDNA libraries with UMIs. TCRdb re-called the 5' RACE reads with MiXCR, one entry per CDR3 protein. The table lists some 300,000 distinct CDR3 sequences, roughly 19% of them singletons, with 20% to 25% in the top ten. This clonotype was counted only a few times. V was cut by 1 base and J by 1 base, with 22 bases left in between. Per germline, CDR1 LGHDT and CDR2 YNNKEL (reference sequence). The CDR3 has 19 amino acids. Sequences were obtained from PBMCs or a T cell subset sorted from them (not recorded which). The chain combines TRBV3-1 with TRBJ2-5, with D perhaps matching TRBD2 (7 bases). The receptor's source is a man younger than 30 who had mild COVID-19 (a few samples of this study predate the infection). Cell type and time point are not known. CDR3 coding DNA: TGTGCCAGCAGCCAAGGTCGCGATCCCCGGGGGGCCGGCCAAGAGACCCAGTACTTC. Protein: CASSQGRDPRGAGQETQYF.